A selection of T cell receptor beta chains follows, all from one sample in a study of shared clonotypes between healthy human individuals. This table comes from immunoSEQ multiplex PCR, and its TCRdb copy is limited to in-frame clones, with some not included. The sample consists of 600,000 to 700,000 clones, roughly 73% of them appearing once. The sequenced material came from memory CD4+ T cells sorted from blood. These receptors all come from a woman aged 25 to 45 in good health. The CDR3 runs from the conserved cysteine through the conserved F or W. Each record gives: V gene, J gene, D gene, clone size, CDR3 protein, CDR3 DNA. D genes are given only for firm matches. A row's size may be missing; if present it is once, few, many or a size class.

>TRBV1|TRBJ2-1|NA|once
CTSSQDGTSGSSSYNEQFF
TGCACCAGCAGCCAAGATGGGACTAGCGGGTCGAGCTCCTACAATGAGCAGTTCTTC
>TRBV2|TRBJ1-5|NA|NA
CASSAGTRGQPQHF
TGTGCCAGCAGCGCCGGGACCCGAGGGCAGCCCCAGCATTTT
>TRBV6-1|TRBJ1-2|NA|many
CASSEYKGGYGYTF
TGTGCCAGCAGTGAATATAAGGGTGGCTATGGCTACACCTTC
>TRBV7-2|TRBJ2-1|TRBD2|NA
CASSPGGLAGAGSYNEQFF
TGTGCCAGCAGCCCCGGCGGACTAGCGGGGGCGGGATCCTACAATGAGCAGTTCTTC
>TRBV2|TRBJ1-2|NA|NA
CASSEDGVDSEGYTF
TGTGCCAGCAGTGAAGACGGAGTCGATTCGGAGGGCTACACCTTC
>TRBV2|TRBJ2-5|TRBD1|NA
CASSLQGAKETQYF
TGTGCCAGCAGTTTACAGGGGGCAAAAGAGACCCAGTACTTC
>TRBV4-2|TRBJ2-5|TRBD2|few
CASSQDRTSAWTQYF
TGTGCCAGCAGCCAAGATAGGACTAGCGCATGGACCCAGTACTTC
>TRBV18|TRBJ2-3|TRBD2|NA
CASCGTSGTDTQYF
TGTGCCAGCTGCGGGACTAGCGGAACAGATACGCAGTATTTT
>TRBV28|TRBJ2-2|TRBD1|NA
CASRGGTGGTGELFF
TGTGCCAGCAGGGGTGGAACAGGGGGTACCGGGGAGCTGTTTTTT
>TRBV28|TRBJ1-5|TRBD1|many
CASNGRGSGPQHF
TGTGCCAGCAATGGCAGGGGGTCGGGGCCCCAGCATTTT
>TRBV7-9|TRBJ1-1|NA|NA
CASSRGGSMNTEAFF
TGTGCCAGCAGCAGGGGCGGATCCATGAACACTGAAGCTTTCTTT
>TRBV28|TRBJ2-4|NA|NA
CASSFSGAKNIQYF
TGTGCCAGCAGTTTCTCAGGGGCCAAAAACATTCAGTACTTC
>TRBV11-2|TRBJ2-3|NA|NA
CASSQSSTDTQYF
TGTGCCAGCAGCCAATCAAGCACAGATACGCAGTATTTT
>TRBV5-7|TRBJ2-5|NA|NA
CASSRDEETQYF
TGTGCCAGCAGCCGGGACGAAGAGACCCAGTACTTC
>TRBV19|TRBJ2-5|TRBD2|few
CASSIISGRSRETQYF
TGTGCCAGTAGTATTATTAGCGGGAGAAGTCGAGAGACCCAGTACTTC
>TRBV19|TRBJ1-5|NA|NA
CASRKTENQPQHF
TGTGCCAGTAGAAAGACTGAGAATCAGCCCCAGCATTTT
>TRBV28|TRBJ2-5|NA|NA
CATSGGQETQYF
TGTGCCACCAGCGGCGGCCAAGAGACCCAGTACTTC
>TRBV19|TRBJ2-6|NA|NA
CASSIEEGSGANVLTF
TGTGCCAGTAGTATCGAAGAAGGTTCTGGGGCCAACGTCCTGACTTTC
>TRBV7-9|TRBJ2-1|TRBD2|NA
CASSFAPLAGDNNEQFF
TGTGCCAGCAGCTTCGCCCCACTAGCGGGTGACAACAATGAGCAGTTCTTC
>TRBV13|TRBJ2-7|TRBD2|NA
CASSLRLAEPPHF
TGTGCCAGCAGCTTAAGACTAGCGGAGCCTCCTCACTTC
>TRBV19|TRBJ2-3|NA|NA
CASSMSTARDTQYF
TGTGCCAGTAGTATGAGTACAGCTAGAGATACGCAGTATTTT
>TRBV6-1|TRBJ1-2|NA|NA
CASELKTNYGYTF
TGTGCCAGCGAGCTCAAGACTAACTATGGCTACACCTTC
>TRBV6-1|TRBJ2-5|TRBD2|once
CASSVGLAGGRGETQYF
TGTGCCAGCAGTGTGGGACTAGCGGGCGGGCGTGGCGAGACCCAGTACTTC
>TRBV6-4|TRBJ2-1|TRBD1|few
CASSVDRALHYNEQFF
TGTGCCAGCAGTGTCGACAGGGCCCTTCATTACAATGAGCAGTTCTTC
>TRBV7-2|TRBJ2-7|NA|NA
CASSSTNSYEQYF
TGTGCCAGCAGCTCCACTAACTCCTACGAGCAGTACTTC
>TRBV11-3|TRBJ2-1|TRBD2|NA
CASSPSGGPVGEQFF
TGTGCCAGCAGCCCTAGCGGCGGGCCAGTAGGTGAGCAGTTCTTC
>TRBV11-3|TRBJ2-3|NA|NA
CASSSQRSTDTQYF
TGTGCCAGCAGCTCTCAGCGGAGCACAGATACGCAGTATTTT
>TRBV6-1|TRBJ1-3|NA|NA
CASSEQANSGNTIYF
TGTGCCAGCAGTGAACAGGCGAACTCTGGAAACACCATATATTTT
>TRBV6-5|TRBJ1-5|NA|NA
CASSEAGPQHF
TGTGCCAGCAGTGAAGCTGGGCCCCAGCATTTT
>TRBV6-1|TRBJ2-7|NA|NA
CASSESIYEQYF
TGTGCCAGCAGTGAATCGATCTACGAGCAGTACTTC
>TRBV5-4|TRBJ2-1|NA|once
CASSWKNLGDEQFF
TGTGCCAGCAGCTGGAAGAATTTGGGGGATGAGCAGTTCTTC
>TRBV18|TRBJ2-1|NA|NA
CASSPRGIYNEQFF
TGTGCCAGCTCACCCCGAGGAATCTACAATGAGCAGTTCTTC
>TRBV19|TRBJ1-5|NA|NA
CASSQPSNQPQHF
TGTGCCAGTAGTCAGCCGAGCAATCAGCCCCAGCATTTT
>TRBV5-1|TRBJ2-7|NA|few
CASSSWGAAKVQYF
TGCGCCAGCAGCTCCTGGGGTGCCGCTAAGGTGCAGTACTTC
>TRBV2|TRBJ1-4|TRBD1|NA
CASREGQGATRRSYEKLFF
TGTGCCAGCAGGGAGGGACAGGGGGCGACGCGACGGTCTTATGAAAAACTGTTTTTT
>TRBV29-1|TRBJ2-1|TRBD2|NA
CSVRVSGAGEQFF
TGCAGCGTTAGGGTTAGCGGGGCAGGTGAGCAGTTCTTC
>TRBV28|TRBJ2-7|TRBD2|NA
CASSPGTSGVLVYEQYF
TGTGCCAGCAGTCCGGGGACTAGCGGGGTCTTAGTTTACGAGCAGTACTTC
>TRBV5-1|TRBJ2-5|NA|NA
CASAPGTSYQETQYF
TGCGCCAGCGCCCCCGGGACATCCTACCAAGAGACCCAGTACTTC
>TRBV7-3|TRBJ2-1|TRBD1|few
CASSLLPRTGSGYNEQFF
TGTGCCAGCAGCTTACTCCCAAGGACAGGGTCGGGGTACAATGAGCAGTTCTTC
>TRBV6-5|TRBJ2-7|NA|once
CASGYEQYF
TGTGCCAGCGGGTACGAGCAGTACTTC
>TRBV11-3|TRBJ2-1|TRBD2|few
CASSALAGGTANEQFF
TGTGCCAGCAGCGCTTTAGCGGGAGGCACCGCCAATGAGCAGTTCTTC
>TRBV28|TRBJ1-3|NA|NA
CASSIRTGGNTIYF
TGTGCCAGCAGTATCCGGACGGGGGGAAACACCATATATTTT
>TRBV28|TRBJ2-7|NA|once
CASRRGGRDRDEQYF
TGTGCCAGCAGGAGGGGGGGTCGCGACAGGGACGAGCAGTACTTC
>TRBV28|TRBJ1-2|NA|NA
CATRTDPTRGYTF
TGTGCCACCCGGACGGACCCTACTCGGGGCTACACCTTC
>TRBV9|TRBJ2-3|NA|NA
CASSPTGTGDTQYF
TGTGCCAGCAGCCCCACGGGGACGGGAGATACGCAGTATTTT
>TRBV7-2|TRBJ2-3|NA|once
CASSPRGPLKDTQYF
TGTGCCAGCAGCCCTCGAGGGCCGCTAAAGGATACGCAGTATTTT
>TRBV5-1|TRBJ2-1|NA|NA
CASSLDGVPREQFF
TGCGCCAGCAGCTTGGATGGAGTCCCCCGTGAGCAGTTCTTC
>TRBV27|TRBJ1-2|NA|NA
CASSHFLGTGGRSGYTF
TGTGCCAGCAGTCATTTCCTGGGGACGGGGGGAAGGAGTGGCTACACCTTC
>TRBV4-1|TRBJ2-4|TRBD2|NA
CASSRGTSGRVDIQYF
TGCGCCAGCAGCCGGGGTACTAGCGGGAGGGTAGACATTCAGTACTTC
>TRBV29-1|TRBJ2-5|TRBD1|few
CSLQGLGETQYF
TGCAGCTTACAGGGGTTGGGGGAGACCCAGTACTTC